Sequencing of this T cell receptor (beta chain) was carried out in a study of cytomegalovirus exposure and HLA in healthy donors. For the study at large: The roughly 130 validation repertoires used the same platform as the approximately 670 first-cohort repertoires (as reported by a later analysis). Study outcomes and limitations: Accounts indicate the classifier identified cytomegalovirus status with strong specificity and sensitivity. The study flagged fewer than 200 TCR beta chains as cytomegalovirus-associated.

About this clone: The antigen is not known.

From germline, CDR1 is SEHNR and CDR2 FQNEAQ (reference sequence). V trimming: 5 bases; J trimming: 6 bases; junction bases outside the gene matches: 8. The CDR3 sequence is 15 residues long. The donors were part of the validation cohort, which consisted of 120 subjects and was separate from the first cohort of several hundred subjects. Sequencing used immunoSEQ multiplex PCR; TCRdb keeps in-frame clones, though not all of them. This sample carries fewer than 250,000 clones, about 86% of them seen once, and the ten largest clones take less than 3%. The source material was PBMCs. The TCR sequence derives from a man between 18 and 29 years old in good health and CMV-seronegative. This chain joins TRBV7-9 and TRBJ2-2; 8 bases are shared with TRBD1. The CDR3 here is CASSPAGTGAGELFF. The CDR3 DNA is TGTGCCAGCAGCCCAGCCGGGACAGGAGCCGGGGAGCTGTTTTTT.